One and the same sample provided the 18 T cell receptor beta chains below, sequenced in a study of T cell repertoires in aging, cancer and after chemotherapy (dated by TCRdb to about 2019). TCR beta rearrangements were amplified from genomic DNA isolated from peripheral blood, not from sorted cells or RNA. Sequencing was performed on an Illumina MiSeq. Using a mixed TRB-A/B primer pool, multiplex touch-down PCR amplified rearranged TRB sequences covering the V, D and J segments. TCRdb redid the processing of the public reads, applying fastp at Q25 and MiXCR, and retained in-frame beta chains. Entries are consolidated by CDR3 protein sequence, retaining the most common genes and DNA. For this sample there are several thousand distinct CDR3 sequences; around 38% appear just once. Roughly 40% of the sample lies in the top ten. Sequencing was done on a sample of blood. The origin of the receptors is a human donor in good health.

This clonotype was found a few times. Germline and junction disagree at one end, which may indicate a read error. V gene TRBV6-6 combines with J gene TRBJ2-2; 7 bases fit TRBD2. Germline V CDR1 and CDR2: MNHNY, SVGAGI (reference sequence). This CDR3 spans 15 amino acids. CDR3 sequence (DNA): TGTGCCAGCAGACCTCGACTAGCCTCCACCTGGGAGCTGTTTTTT. Residues: CASRPRLASTWELFF.

The chain uses TRBV19 and TRBJ1-5, with no clear D. This CDR3 spans 13 amino acids. Trimming shortened V by 5 bases and J by 5 bases, and 10 bases separated the two germline ends. Germline V lookup: CDR1 LNHDA, CDR2 SQIVND (reference sequence). CDR3 in DNA: TGTGCCAGTAGTCTTGAGGAGGATCAGCCCCAGCATTTT. Translating gives CASSLEEDQPQHF. The full variable domain, with the rest looked up from reference TRBV19 and TRBJ1-5, is DGGITQSPKYLFRKEGQNVTLSCEQNLNHDAMYWYRQDPGQGLRLIYYSQIVNDFQKGDIAEGYSVSREKKESFPLTVTSAQKNPTAFYLCASSLEEDQPQHFGDGTRLSIL.

This clonotype showed up just a few times. V gene TRBV6-5 combines with J gene TRBJ2-7; TRBD2 agrees at 15 bases. Germline V gives CDR1 MNHEY, CDR2 SVGAGI. The CDR3 length is 17 residues. V lost 2 bases, J lost 2 bases, and 4 bases stayed unmatched. CDR3 in DNA: TGTGCCAGCAGTTACCAGGGACTAGCGGGAGGCCCCTACGAGCAGTACTTC. This gives the protein CASSYQGLAGGPYEQYF.

This clonotype was detected a few times. The J gene is TRBJ2-3, the V gene TRBV27; 8 positions agree with TRBD2. CDR1 and CDR2 from the germline V gene are MNHEY and SMNVEV (reference sequence). The CDR3 is 14 amino acids. The junction had 6 bases not matched to a gene; V was cut back by 6 bases and J by 4 bases. The CDR3 spells CASRPIAGPDTQYF. The CDR3 region has the DNA TGTGCCAGCAGGCCTATAGCGGGGCCAGATACGCAGTATTTT.

This chain links TRBV12-3 or TRBV12-4 with TRBJ2-1; 7 positions match TRBD2. Trimming removed 2 bases from V and 8 bases from J; junction bases left unmatched: 6. This CDR3 region has 14 residues. The CDR3 loop is CASSLKRGVHEQFF. CDR3 in DNA: TGTGCCAGCAGTTTAAAGCGGGGAGTTCATGAGCAGTTCTTC.

Here the CDR3 DNA reads TGTGCCAGCAGGTCACAGGGACGACTAGCGGGAGACCAAAACATTCAGTACTTC. It yields the protein CASRSQGRLAGDQNIQYF. The chain recombines TRBV6-6 with TRBJ2-4, with 12 positions matching TRBD2. The germline gives CDR1 MNHNY, CDR2 SVGAGI (reference sequence). The trim removed 6 bases at V and 5 bases at J, leaving 14 bases unmatched. The CDR3 extends over 18 amino acids.

This clonotype was counted only a few times. DNA of the CDR3: TGTGCCAGTAGTATTTTGACGGGAGGCCCCCCCGGGGAGCTGTTTTTT. It encodes CASSILTGGPPGELFF. The chain joins TRBV19 to TRBJ2-2; 7 positions agree with TRBD2. The ends lost 3 bases at V and 6 bases at J; junction bases unmatched: 10. This CDR3 comprises 16 residues. Germline loops: CDR1 LNHDA, CDR2 SQIVND (reference sequence).

This clonotype was seen a few times. The chain joins TRBV7-6 to TRBJ2-2; 8 nucleotides align to TRBD2. Germline V gene data show CDR1 as SGHVS and CDR2 as FNYEAQ. With 10 bases clipped from V and 0 bases from J, the junction kept 4 bases outside the gene matches. This CDR3 comprises 14 residues. CDR3: CAIRTSSNTGELFF. For the CDR3, the DNA is TGTGCCATCAGGACTAGCTCGAACACCGGGGAGCTGTTTTTT.

The sample holds a few counts of this clonotype. This chain joins TRBV12-3 or TRBV12-4 and TRBJ1-2, with a weak D call TRBD1 (6 bases). The CDR3 has 14 amino acids. V was clipped by 4 bases and J by 4 bases, with 13 bases between them. DNA for the CDR3: TGTGCCAGCAGTTACGAGACAGGACCCTATGGCTACACCTTC. Its protein product is CASSYETGPYGYTF.

V usage is TRBV4-1 and J usage is TRBJ2-7, with D tentatively TRBD2 (5 bases). CDR3 size: 15 residues. Germline loops: CDR1 MGHRA, CDR2 YSYEKL. Between the trimmed V and J ends, which lost 0 bases and 3 bases, there was a span of 12 bases. As DNA, the CDR3 is TGCGCCAGCAGCCAAGACCCCGGACTCCGCTACGAGCAGTACTTC. This codes for CASSQDPGLRYEQYF.

J is TRBJ1-1 and V is TRBV6-5, with D possibly matching TRBD1 (5 bases). The CDR3 length is 15 residues. Trimming stripped 2 bases from V and 4 bases from J, with 14 bases between. Germline CDR1 and CDR2: MNHEY and SVGAGI. CDR3 in amino acids: CASSYTLRGFTEAFF. The CDR3 bases are TGTGCCAGCAGTTACACGCTGAGGGGATTCACTGAAGCTTTCTTT.

This clonotype was detected only a few times. The chain joins TRBV6-5 to TRBJ1-2; D is unclear. Trimming removed 6 bases at V and 4 bases at J, with 12 bases between. Germline assignment: CDR1 MNHEY and CDR2 SVGAGI. CDR3 length equals 13 residues. The CDR3 region is CASRTTVLYGYTF. In DNA, the CDR3 is TGTGCCAGCAGAACGACGGTCCTCTATGGCTACACCTTC.

V usage is TRBV19 and J usage is TRBJ1-2; 10 nucleotides match TRBD1. CDR1 LNHDA and CDR2 SQIVND come from the germline V gene (reference sequence). CDR3 size: 14 residues. With V trimmed by 9 bases and J by 8 bases, 12 bases remained unmatched. CDR3 nucleotide sequence: TGTGCCAGCAGACCCCGGGACAGGGGTTTCGGCTACACCTTC. It is translated as CASRPRDRGFGYTF.

The chain links TRBV4-2 to TRBJ2-3; 10 nucleotides agree with TRBD2. Germline assignment: CDR1 LGHNA and CDR2 YNFKEQ. The CDR3 loop spans 15 amino acids. The ends lost 5 bases at V and 3 bases at J; junction bases unmatched: 5. CDR3 DNA sequence: TGTGCCAGCAGCGCACTAGCGGGGTTTACAGATACGCAGTATTTT. Residues: CASSALAGFTDTQYF.

This clonotype was recorded a few times. The chain couples TRBV6-1 to TRBJ2-3; TRBD2 matches at 12 bases. Germline V gene data show CDR1 as MNHNS and CDR2 as SASEGT. This CDR3 contains 16 residues. V was clipped by 4 bases and J by 4 bases; unmatched bases: 6. The CDR3 nucleotides are TGTGCCAGCAGTGCGCTAGCGGGGGGGCCCGCAGATACGCAGTATTTT. Protein sequence: CASSALAGGPADTQYF.

CDR3 sequence: CASSSLGGVITDTQYF. As DNA, the CDR3 is TGTGCCAGCAGTTCCCTCGGGGGGGTGATCACAGATACGCAGTATTTT. The chain joins TRBV12-3 or TRBV12-4 to TRBJ2-3, with 8 nucleotides matching TRBD2. V was pared by 4 bases and J by 2 bases, with 8 bases of the junction left unmatched. The length of the CDR3 is 16 residues.

The chain combines TRBV20-1 with TRBJ2-7; TRBD2 is a possible D gene (5 bases). Germline CDR1 is DFQATT and CDR2 is SNEGSKA (reference sequence). The V end was cut by 1 base, the J end by 0 bases, with 10 bases between. This CDR3 has 14 amino acids. CDR3 in DNA: TGCAGTGCTAGAGCCCGCCGGGACTCCTACGAGCAGTACTTC. Translating it yields CSARARRDSYEQYF.

V and J are TRBV24-1 and TRBJ2-2; TRBD1 might be the D (6 bases). Between the trimmed V and J ends, which lost 7 bases and 3 bases, there was a span of 8 bases. Germline CDR1 is KGHDR and CDR2 is SFDVKD. This CDR3 spans 13 amino acids. The CDR3 region has the DNA TGTGCCACCAGCGGACAGTACACCGGGGAGCTGTTTTTT. It is translated as CATSGQYTGELFF.